This T cell receptor (beta chain) was recorded in a study of blood T cell repertoires in COVID-19. Background on the study: Donors in the United States, Italy and Spain gave samples during acute or convalescent COVID-19. In each case, the material was cDNA or gDNA derived from T cells, B-cell-depleted T cells, or PBMCs.

Per the original data handling: Estimated nucleated cell counts came from reference gene primer amplification. Profiling relied on immunoSEQ multiplex PCR, and the TCRdb table lists in-frame clones only, not all of them. The V and J calls and clone size were taken over from that table, and D and trimming were inferred from the DNA. This sample has over 200,000 clones, with 80% to 90% found just once. The CDR3 has 14 amino acids. Germline CDR1 and CDR2: SGHNT and YYREEE (reference sequence). V lost 4 bases to trimming and J lost 6 bases; unmatched junction nucleotides: 7. This clone showed up just once.

The chain joins TRBV5-4 to TRBJ2-1; 7 bases line up with TRBD1. Sequencing was done on a sample of peripheral blood. The receptor was derived from a man aged 25-45 years with COVID-19, enrolled during active disease. The chain's CDR3 is CASSLRDSSNEQFF. The CDR3 DNA is TGTGCCAGCAGCCTCCGGGACAGTTCCAATGAGCAGTTCTTC.